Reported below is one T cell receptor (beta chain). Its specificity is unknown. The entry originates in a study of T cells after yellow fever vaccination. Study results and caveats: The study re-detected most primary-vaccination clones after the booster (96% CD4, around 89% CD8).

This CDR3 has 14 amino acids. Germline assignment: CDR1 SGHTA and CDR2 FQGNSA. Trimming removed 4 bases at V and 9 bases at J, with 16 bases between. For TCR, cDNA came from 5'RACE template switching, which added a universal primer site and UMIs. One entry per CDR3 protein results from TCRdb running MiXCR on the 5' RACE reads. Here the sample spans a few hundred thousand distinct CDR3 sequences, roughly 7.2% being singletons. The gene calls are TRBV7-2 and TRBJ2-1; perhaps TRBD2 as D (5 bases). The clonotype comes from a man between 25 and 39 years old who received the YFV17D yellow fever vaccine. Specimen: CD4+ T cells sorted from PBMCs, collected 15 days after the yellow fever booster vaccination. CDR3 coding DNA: TGTGCCAGCAGCTCTGCACCGGGATTGAGTGAGCAGTTCTTC. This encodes CASSSAPGLSEQFF.